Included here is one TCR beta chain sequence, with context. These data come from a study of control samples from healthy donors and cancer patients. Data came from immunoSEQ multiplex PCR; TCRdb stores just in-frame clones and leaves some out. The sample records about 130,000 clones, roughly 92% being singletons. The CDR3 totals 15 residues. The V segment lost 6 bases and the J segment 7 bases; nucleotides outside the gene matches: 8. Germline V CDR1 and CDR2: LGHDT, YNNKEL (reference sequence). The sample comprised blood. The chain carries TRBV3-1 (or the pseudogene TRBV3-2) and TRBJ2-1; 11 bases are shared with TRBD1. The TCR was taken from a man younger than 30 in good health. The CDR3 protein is CASRQTGTGGNEQFF. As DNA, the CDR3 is TGTGCCAGCAGACAGACCGGGACAGGGGGTAATGAGCAGTTCTTC.